These 21 T cell receptor beta chains came from one sample sequenced in a study of T cells in Graves' hyperthyroidism and ophthalmopathy. TCR beta CDR3 regions were amplified from RNA transcripts. Initially, a first-round RT-PCR of the TCR CDR3 employed the HTBI primer set. TCRdb fed the multiplex PCR reads into MiXCR, producing one record per CDR3 protein. This sample carries hundreds of thousands of distinct CDR3 sequences, less than 20% of them seen once, and the ten largest clones take approximately 48%. Sequences were obtained from blood. Receptor source: a middle-aged man with Graves' ophthalmopathy.

This clonotype came up many times. The chain links TRBV5-1 to TRBJ1-1; no reliable D call. The V and J ends lost 1 base and 0 bases respectively, with 10 bases between them. Germline CDR1 and CDR2: SGHRS and YFSETQ. This CDR3 spans 15 amino acids. CDR3 nucleotide sequence: TGCGCCAGCAGCTTGTCCCCGACCATGAACACTGAAGCTTTCTTT. This gives the protein CASSLSPTMNTEAFF.

This clonotype occurred a few times. The rearrangement uses TRBV6-2 or TRBV6-3 and TRBJ1-6, with 7 bases that match TRBD1. Germline trimming cut 6 bases from V and 6 bases from J; bases unmatched to any gene: 8. The CDR3 consists of 15 residues. Germline CDR1 and CDR2: MNHEY and SVGEGT. The CDR3 protein is CASRSGQAPNSPLHF. CDR3 DNA sequence: TGTGCCAGCAGGTCTGGACAGGCACCTAATTCACCCCTCCACTTT.

This chain connects TRBV24-1 to TRBJ2-7; 8 bases match TRBD1. In germline, CDR1 is KGHDR, CDR2 SFDVKD. V lost 2 bases and J lost 6; bases outside the gene matches: 2. This CDR3 spans 13 amino acids. CDR3: CATSDYTGGEQYF. The CDR3 DNA is TGTGCCACCAGTGATTACACAGGGGGCGAGCAGTACTTC.

The sample holds a few counts of this clonotype. The V gene is TRBV2, the J gene TRBJ2-3; 10 bases align to TRBD1. Per the germline V gene, CDR1 is SNHLY and CDR2 is FYNNEI. The CDR3 is 16 amino acids. The J segment lost 2 bases and the V segment lost 4 bases, leaving 6 bases of the junction unmatched. The CDR3 DNA reads TGTGCCAGCAGTGTTAGGGGGACAGGGGCCACAGATACGCAGTATTTT. Translated: CASSVRGTGATDTQYF. Looking up the rest from reference TRBV2 and TRBJ2-3 gives the full variable domain: EPEVTQTPSHQVTQMGQEVILRCVPISNHLYFYWYRQILGQKVEFLVSFYNNEISEKSEIFDDQFSVERPDGSNFTLKIRSTKLEDSAMYFCASSVRGTGATDTQYFGPGTRLTVL.

The sample holds one count of this clonotype. V is TRBV19 and J is TRBJ2-5, with TRBD2 matching over 14 bases. V trimming: 8 bases; J trimming: 4 bases; junction bases outside the gene matches: 0. Germline CDR1 is LNHDA and CDR2 is SQIVND (reference sequence). This CDR3 region has 13 residues. CDR3 sequence reads: CASGTSGRETQYF. As DNA, the CDR3 is TGTGCCAGTGGGACTAGCGGGAGAGAGACCCAGTACTTC.

This clonotype was recorded at least ten times. The CDR3 sequence is CASSHLADSYNEQFF. Written as DNA, the CDR3 is TGTGCCAGCAGCCATCTAGCGGACTCCTACAATGAGCAGTTCTTC. The chain links TRBV3-1 to TRBJ2-1; 7 nucleotides line up with TRBD2. Per the germline V gene, CDR1 is LGHDT and CDR2 is YNNKEL (reference sequence). Germline trimming cut 3 bases from V and 0 bases from J; bases unmatched to any gene: 2. The CDR3 covers 15 residues.

This clonotype came up a few times. This may come from a read error, since a much larger clone is one base off. The chain carries TRBV6-5 and TRBJ2-3; 7 bases match TRBD2. Looked up from germline, CDR1 is MNHEY and CDR2 is SVGAGI. The CDR3 totals 15 residues. CDR3 amino acids: CASGYSSGNRDTQYF. DNA for the CDR3: TGTGCCAGCGGTTACTCGAGCGGGAACCGAGATACGCAGTATTTT.

Many counts were recorded for this clonotype. The chain combines TRBV6-2 or TRBV6-3 with TRBJ2-1; TRBD1 matches at 9 bases. The germline gives CDR1 MNHEY, CDR2 SVGEGT. Losses at the gene ends were 6 bases for V and 9 bases for J; bases not matched to a gene: 6. The CDR3 length is 13 residues. The CDR3 region has the DNA TGTGCCAGCAGACAGGGGGCGGGTATTGAGCAGTTCTTC. Its translation is CASRQGAGIEQFF.

CDR3 sequence (DNA): TGCGCCAGCAGCTTCCGGGACAGGAACTACGAGCAGTACTTC. Encoded protein: CASSFRDRNYEQYF. The chain recombines TRBV5-1 with TRBJ2-7; the match to TRBD1 covers 8 bases. Trimming removed 2 bases from V and 3 bases from J; junction bases left unmatched: 4. The germline V gene encodes CDR1 SGHRS and CDR2 YFSETQ. The CDR3 spans 14 residues. The variable domain in full, with the rest retrieved from reference TRBV5-1 and TRBJ2-7, is KAGVTQTPRYLIKTRGQQVTLSCSPISGHRSVSWYQQTPGQGLQFLFEYFSETQRNKGNFPGRFSGRQFSNSRSEMNVSTLELGDSALYLCASSFRDRNYEQYFGPGTRLTVT.

This clonotype has a handful of counts. This chain uses TRBV7-9 with TRBJ1-2; no clear D. V gave up 1 base and J gave up 5 bases, with 11 bases separating them. Germline assignment: CDR1 SEHNR and CDR2 FQNEAQ (reference sequence). The CDR3 extends over 14 amino acids. The CDR3 here is CASSLDPRLYGYTF. DNA for the CDR3: TGTGCCAGCAGCTTAGATCCGAGATTATATGGCTACACCTTC.

The V gene is TRBV4-1, the J gene TRBJ2-3; 10 bases are shared with TRBD2. The CDR3 runs 16 residues. Per germline, CDR1 MGHRA and CDR2 YSYEKL. V dropped 4 bases and J dropped 4; count of bases not matched to a gene: 8. The CDR3 sequence is CASSRKVAGGSDTQYF. CDR3 DNA sequence: TGCGCCAGCAGCCGAAAGGTAGCGGGGGGTTCAGATACGCAGTATTTT.

This clonotype was observed a handful of times. The rearrangement uses TRBV6-1 and TRBJ2-2; tentative D call: TRBD1 (5 bases). The V gene lost 10 bases and the J gene lost 0 bases, with 12 bases spanning the gap. The CDR3 spans 14 residues. The V gene's germline CDR1 is MNHNS and CDR2 SASEGT. CDR3 DNA sequence: TGTGCCACCGACAGACCACCGAACACCGGGGAGCTGTTTTTT. Its protein product is CATDRPPNTGELFF.

This clonotype was found many times. The chain combines TRBV18 with TRBJ2-4, with D possibly being TRBD1 (5 bases). The CDR3 has 14 amino acids. From germline, CDR1 is KGHSH and CDR2 LQKENI. V lost 4 bases to trimming and J lost 2 bases, with 9 bases between them. In DNA, the CDR3 is TGTGCCAGCTCACAGGGGATCTCCAAAAACATTCAGTACTTC. It translates to CASSQGISKNIQYF.

This clonotype was picked up many times. The chain employs TRBV12-3 or TRBV12-4 and TRBJ2-7; the match to TRBD1 covers 7 bases. The CDR3 has 14 amino acids. Losses at the gene ends were 3 bases for V and 2 bases for J; bases not matched to a gene: 4. CDR3 coding DNA: TGTGCCAGCAGTTTCAGTGGGACAGCCTACGAGCAGTACTTC. Translation gives CASSFSGTAYEQYF.

As regards this clonotype: A read error may produce the germline difference seen at one junction end. This rearrangement joins TRBV10-3 to TRBJ2-2; 7 bases align to TRBD1. Germline V gene lookup returns CDR1 ENHRY and CDR2 SYGVKD. The CDR3 is 13 amino acids. This chain's CDR3 is CAVEGANTGEPFF. For the CDR3, the DNA is TGTGCCGTTGAGGGGGCGAACACCGGGGAGCCGTTTTTT.

The chain is built from TRBV6-1 and TRBJ1-1; D call uncertain. The CDR3 is 15 amino acids. Trimming took 2 bases from V and 0 from J, leaving 10 bases between them. The germline gives CDR1 MNHNS, CDR2 SASEGT. This chain's CDR3 is CASSEYPALNTEAFF. CDR3 coding DNA: TGTGCCAGCAGTGAATATCCAGCATTGAACACTGAAGCTTTCTTT.

The chain employs TRBV7-2 and TRBJ1-2, with D possibly TRBD1 on 6 matching bases. Germline V gives CDR1 SGHTA, CDR2 FQGNSA. The length of the CDR3 is 15 residues. Trimming removed 4 bases from V and 5 bases from J, with 17 bases in between. The CDR3 loop reads CASSSPGFTGYGYTF. The CDR3, as DNA: TGTGCCAGCAGCTCTCCGGGATTTACAGGGTATGGCTACACCTTC. The whole variable domain, remainder taken from reference TRBV7-2 and TRBJ1-2, is GAGVSQSPSNKVTEKGKDVELRCDPISGHTALYWYRQSLGQGLEFLIYFQGNSAPDKSGLPSDRFSAERTGGSVSTLTIQRTQQEDSAVYLCASSSPGFTGYGYTFGSGTRLTVV.

The V call is TRBV11-2, the J call TRBJ2-3; 9 bases agree with TRBD2. CDR1 SGHAT and CDR2 FQNNGV come from the germline V gene. V shed 5 bases and J 3 bases; nucleotides not matched to a gene: 9. The CDR3 is 16 residues long. The CDR3 bases are TGTGCCAGCAGCGAAGAGGCTAGCGGGGAAACAGATACGCAGTATTTT. Protein sequence: CASSEEASGETDTQYF.

The V call is TRBV19, the J call TRBJ2-3; 11 bases map to TRBD2. The V gene's germline CDR1 is LNHDA and CDR2 SQIVND (reference sequence). V shed 10 bases, J shed 2 bases, and the junction held 11 bases outside the gene matches. The CDR3 is 16 amino acids. CDR3 amino acids: CATDIGLAGFTDTQYF. CDR3 nucleotide sequence: TGTGCCACTGATATAGGACTAGCGGGCTTCACAGATACGCAGTATTTT.

As for this clonotype: Possible read error: a much larger clone is one base away. The chain couples TRBV3-1 to TRBJ1-2; D gene ambiguous. The CDR3 runs 15 residues. CDR1 LGHDT and CDR2 YNNKEL come from the germline V gene (reference sequence). V lost 1 base and J 7 bases, leaving 16 bases between the germline ends. CDR3 in DNA: TGTGCCAGCAGCCAAGGGCCAGGTGCGGCTTTTGGCTACACCTTC. It translates to CASSQGPGAAFGYTF.

This clonotype has a count of ten or more. The J gene is TRBJ2-7, the V gene TRBV20-1, with D perhaps matching TRBD1 or TRBD2 (5 bases each). V was pared by 1 base and J by 7 bases, with 14 bases between. Germline V gene lookup returns CDR1 DFQATT and CDR2 SNEGSKA (reference sequence). There are 13 residues in the CDR3. The CDR3 DNA reads TGCAGTGCTAGAGTGCCGGGGCCTGGGGAGCAGTACTTC. Translation gives CSARVPGPGEQYF.